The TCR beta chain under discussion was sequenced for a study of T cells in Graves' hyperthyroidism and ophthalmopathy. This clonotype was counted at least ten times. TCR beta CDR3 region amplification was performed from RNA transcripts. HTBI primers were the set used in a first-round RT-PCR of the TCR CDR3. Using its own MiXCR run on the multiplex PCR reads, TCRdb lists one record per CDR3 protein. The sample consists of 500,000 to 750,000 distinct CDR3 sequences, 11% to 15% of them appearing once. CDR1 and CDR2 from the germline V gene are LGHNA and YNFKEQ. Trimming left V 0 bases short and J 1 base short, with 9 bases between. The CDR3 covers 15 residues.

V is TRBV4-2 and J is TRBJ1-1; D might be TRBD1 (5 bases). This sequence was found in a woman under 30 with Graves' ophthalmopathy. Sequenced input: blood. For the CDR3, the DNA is TGTGCCAGCAGCCAAGACCAGGGCCAGAACACTGAAGCTTTCTTT. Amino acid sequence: CASSQDQGQNTEAFF.